This TCR beta chain was profiled in a study of blood T cell repertoires in COVID-19. Study-wide background: Specimens from acute and convalescent COVID-19 originated in the United States, Italy and Spain. PBMCs, B-cell-depleted T cells, or T cells provided the cDNA or gDNA that made up the material.

The count of this clone is one. Methods used by the authors: Quantification of nucleated cells was approximated via reference gene primer amplification. TCRdb's table, derived via immunoSEQ multiplex PCR, lists solely in-frame clones and lacks some. Clone size and V and J calls were adopted from that table, with D and trimming inferred from the DNA. This sample has 70,000 to 95,000 clones, with 80% to 90% found just once. Patients of the Seattle cohort, enrolled during active infection, were followed longitudinally. There are 15 residues in the CDR3. Per germline, CDR1 MNHEY and CDR2 SVGAGI. V lost 4 bases and J lost 0, with 10 bases in between.

The source material was peripheral blood. The chain combines TRBV6-5 with TRBJ1-3, with TRBD1 as a possible D gene (6 bases). This receptor was taken from a man between 45 and 60 years old with COVID-19, enrolled during active disease. CDR3 nucleotide sequence: TGTGCCAGCAGTTTCTACAGGGACTCTGGAAACACCATATATTTT. Its translation: CASSFYRDSGNTIYF.